The 25 T cell receptor beta chains reported below all come from one sample, sequenced in a study of OX40 agonist ivuxolimab in advanced cancers. Sequenced by immunoSEQ multiplex PCR; TCRdb stores in-frame clones only, minus some. The sample holds approximately 70,000 clones, just over 85% seen once. The source was CD4+ or CD8+ T cells sorted from blood, collected in a trial of the OX40 agonist ivuxolimab. The source of these receptors is an adult with an advanced solid tumor such as melanoma, head and neck, liver or kidney cancer.

The J gene is TRBJ2-7, the V gene TRBV6-1; perhaps TRBD1 as D (6 bases). The CDR3 covers 13 residues. Germline V lookup: CDR1 MNHNS, CDR2 SASEGT. Trimming removed 8 bases from V and 6 bases from J, with 17 bases in between. The CDR3 reads CASHRAMAVEQYF. The CDR3 DNA reads as TGTGCCAGCCACAGGGCCATGGCGGTCGAGCAGTACTTC.

The rearrangement links TRBV7-3 to TRBJ2-3; 13 nucleotides agree with TRBD2. The V gene's germline CDR1 is SGHTA and CDR2 FQGTGA. V lost 4 bases, J lost 4 bases, and 5 bases stayed unmatched. The CDR3 loop spans 16 amino acids. The DNA for the CDR3 is TGTGCCAGCAGCTCCCAGGGACTAGCGGGGTCAGATACGCAGTATTTT. Translating it yields CASSSQGLAGSDTQYF.

This chain uses TRBV4-1 with TRBJ2-5; D call uncertain. Germline V gene sequence: CDR1 MGHRA, CDR2 YSYEKL. Trimming removed 2 bases from V and 2 bases from J, with 15 bases in between. The CDR3 totals 16 residues. Here the CDR3 DNA reads TGCGCCAGCAGCCAATCCTCGACTTCAGATCAAGAGACCCAGTACTTC. Amino acid sequence: CASSQSSTSDQETQYF.

The V and J genes are TRBV5-6 and TRBJ2-7; 7 bases match TRBD1. CDR3 size: 15 residues. V gave up 3 bases and J gave up 1 base; unmatched junction bases: 7. Germline V gene sequence: CDR1 SGHDT, CDR2 YYEEEE. In DNA form, the CDR3 reads TGTGCCAGCAGCTCCCCAAGACAGGGATCCTACGAGCAGTACTTC. Encoded protein: CASSSPRQGSYEQYF.

This clone was seen a single time. The J gene is TRBJ2-6, the V gene TRBV4-1; D possibly corresponds to TRBD2 (5 bases). Trimming removed 0 bases at V and 4 bases at J, with 10 bases between. The CDR3 length is 16 residues. Germline V gene sequence: CDR1 MGHRA, CDR2 YSYEKL. CDR3 DNA: TGCGCCAGCAGCCAAGACGCGAGGGCGGGGGCCAACGTCCTGACTTTC. This translates into CASSQDARAGANVLTF.

The chain uses TRBV11-2 and TRBJ1-1; 7 nucleotides match TRBD1. V lost 3 bases and J lost 11; bases outside the gene matches: 9. The CDR3 has 13 amino acids. Germline CDR1 is SGHAT and CDR2 is FQNNGV. CDR3 loop: CASSLGRGFGAFF. The CDR3, as DNA: TGTGCCAGCAGCTTGGGCAGGGGGTTTGGGGCTTTCTTT.

The rearrangement uses TRBV27 and TRBJ2-3; 7 positions match TRBD1. Germline V gene data show CDR1 as MNHEY and CDR2 as SMNVEV (reference sequence). Trimming removed 3 bases from V and 3 bases from J; junction bases left unmatched: 6. The CDR3 sequence is 15 residues long. The CDR3 nucleotides are TGTGCCAGCAGTTTTTCACAGGGGAAAACAGATACGCAGTATTTT. It is translated as CASSFSQGKTDTQYF.

The chain recombines TRBV2 with TRBJ2-5, with 12 positions matching TRBD2. Per the germline V gene, CDR1 is SNHLY and CDR2 is FYNNEI. The V segment lost 7 bases and the J segment 2 bases; nucleotides outside the gene matches: 14. The CDR3 is 18 amino acids. The DNA for the CDR3 is TGTGCCAGCACCGCGCTATCTAGCGGGGGGGCAGGGCAAGAGACCCAGTACTTC. It is translated as CASTALSSGGAGQETQYF.

The chain has TRBV7-7 and TRBJ2-5; 8 nucleotides line up with TRBD2. Looked up from germline, CDR1 is SSHAT and CDR2 is FNYEAQ (reference sequence). The CDR3 spans 15 residues. For the CDR3, the DNA is TGTGCTAGCCGGTCGGGAGCGGGAGAGGGAGAGACCCAGTACTTC. This sequence encodes CASRSGAGEGETQYF.

The chain uses TRBV7-2 and TRBJ1-1, with 11 bases identical to TRBD1. Trimming at V came to 6 bases and at J to 3 bases, leaving 6 bases not matched to a gene. The CDR3 sequence is 15 residues long. Germline V CDR1 and CDR2: SGHTA, FQGNSA. This chain's CDR3 is CASRKDRGRDTEAFF. The CDR3, as DNA: TGTGCCAGCAGAAAGGACAGGGGGCGCGACACTGAAGCTTTCTTT.

This chain links TRBV7-3 with TRBJ2-3; TRBD2 is a possible D gene (5 bases). Per the germline V gene, CDR1 is SGHTA and CDR2 is FQGTGA. The V end lost 2 bases, the J end lost 2 bases, and 8 bases lay between the germline ends. There are 14 residues in the CDR3. CDR3 protein: CASSLEAVTDTQYF. The CDR3 DNA follows: TGTGCCAGCAGCTTAGAAGCGGTCACAGATACGCAGTATTTT.

The J gene is TRBJ1-3, the V gene TRBV28; possible D gene TRBD1, 5 bases. CDR1 is MDHEN and CDR2 is SYDVKM in the germline V gene. The V gene lost 7 bases and the J gene lost 0 bases, with 16 bases spanning the gap. The CDR3 loop spans 16 amino acids. The CDR3 DNA follows: TGTGCCAGCACCGCCGGAGGGGCCAACTCTGGAAACACCATATATTTT. Amino acids: CASTAGGANSGNTIYF.

This chain connects TRBV9 to TRBJ1-2; D gene ambiguous. This CDR3 region has 13 residues. CDR1 is SGDLS and CDR2 is YYNGEE in the germline V gene. Trimming took off 4 bases at V and 8 bases at J, with 15 bases between the two ends. The CDR3 DNA reads as TGTGCCAGCAGCCCCCACGCGGGTGCCGGCTACACCTTC. Translating gives CASSPHAGAGYTF.

The rearrangement uses TRBV12-2 and TRBJ2-7; TRBD2, the table's D call, was not compared with the DNA. TRBV12-2 is flagged as a pseudogene. The length of the CDR3 is 17 residues. As DNA, the CDR3 is TGTGCAAGTCGCTTTCTTCTCTTAGAGGACTCATGGTGGGAGCAGTACTTC. Protein product: CASRFLLLEDSWWEQYF.

The J gene is TRBJ1-1, the V gene TRBV19; TRBD1 is a possible D gene (5 bases). This CDR3 comprises 13 residues. Trimming pared 7 bases from V and 0 bases from J, leaving 9 bases between. From germline, CDR1 is LNHDA and CDR2 SQIVND (reference sequence). CDR3 sequence (DNA): TGTGCCAGTATCGGGACGGTGAACACTGAAGCTTTCTTT. Encoded protein: CASIGTVNTEAFF.

The chain uses TRBV2 and TRBJ2-7; perhaps TRBD2 as D (5 bases). Trimming pared 7 bases from V and 2 bases from J, leaving 12 bases between. The germline gives CDR1 SNHLY, CDR2 FYNNEI. The CDR3 length is 13 residues. CDR3 DNA sequence: TGTGCCAGCACTTGGACGGGGACCTACGAGCAGTACTTC. Translated: CASTWTGTYEQYF.

This clone was found once. The chain employs TRBV27 and TRBJ1-3, with D tentatively TRBD1 (5 bases). Trimming removed 5 bases at V and 1 base at J, with 21 bases between. CDR3 size: 18 residues. Per germline, CDR1 MNHEY and CDR2 SMNVEV (reference sequence). The CDR3 is CASSPHPVRGSSGNTIYF. The DNA of the CDR3 is TGTGCCAGCAGTCCCCACCCCGTGCGGGGGTCTTCTGGAAACACCATATATTTT.

The J gene is TRBJ2-3, the V gene TRBV7-8, with 12 bases identical to TRBD2. With V trimmed by 5 bases and J by 4 bases, 7 bases remained unmatched. The CDR3 spans 16 residues. Germline loops: CDR1 SGHVS, CDR2 FQNEAQ. The CDR3 DNA reads as TGTGCCAGCAGCAAGCGACTAGCGGGAGACGCAGATACGCAGTATTTT. It codes for CASSKRLAGDADTQYF.

This sequence joins TRBV20-1 and TRBJ1-5, with TRBD1 identical over 9 bases. CDR1 is DFQATT and CDR2 is SNEGSKA in the germline V gene (reference sequence). The CDR3 extends over 11 amino acids. After removal of 4 bases from V and 16 bases from J, the junction contained 8 bases not matched to a gene. The CDR3 sequence is CSATWDRVNHF. The CDR3 coding sequence is TGCAGTGCTACCTGGGACAGGGTAAATCATTTT.

V is TRBV28 and J is TRBJ1-2; possible D gene TRBD1, 6 bases. This CDR3 comprises 14 residues. V was trimmed by 4 bases and J by 8 bases, leaving 17 bases between them. Germline values: CDR1 MDHEN, CDR2 SYDVKM. The CDR3 reads CASSSSGHLKGYTF. In nucleotides, the CDR3 is TGTGCCAGCAGTTCCTCGGGACACCTTAAAGGCTACACCTTC.

The V gene is TRBV19, the J gene TRBJ1-4; D is unresolved. The germline V gene has CDR1 LNHDA and CDR2 SQIVND (reference sequence). The CDR3 has 15 amino acids. V dropped 6 bases and J dropped 3 bases, with 14 bases sitting between them. CDR3 in amino acids: CASSRTGSANEKLFF. The CDR3 DNA reads as TGTGCCAGTAGCCGTACGGGCTCCGCTAATGAAAAACTGTTTTTT.

J is TRBJ1-2 and V is TRBV10-3; TRBD1 aligns across 7 bases. This CDR3 region has 15 residues. V gave up 8 bases and J gave up 2 bases; unmatched junction bases: 11. The germline gives CDR1 ENHRY, CDR2 SYGVKD. CDR3 in DNA: TGTGCCATCCGGGCTGAGGGGACAGAAAACTATGGCTACACCTTC. Translation: CAIRAEGTENYGYTF.

V is TRBV6-5 and J is TRBJ2-7; TRBD2 might be the D (5 bases). Trimming cost V 0 bases and J 0 bases, with 9 bases left between them. Germline loops: CDR1 MNHEY, CDR2 SVGAGI. There are 15 residues in the CDR3. CDR3 sequence: CASSYSAGSSYEQYF. For the CDR3, the DNA is TGTGCCAGCAGTTACTCGGCGGGTAGCTCCTACGAGCAGTACTTC.

The chain carries TRBV5-1 and TRBJ2-7; no definite D call. Trimming removed 4 bases from V and 0 bases from J, with 14 bases in between. This CDR3 comprises 15 residues. The germline gives CDR1 SGHRS, CDR2 YFSETQ. The CDR3 region is CASSGTVGSSYEQYF. The CDR3 coding sequence is TGCGCCAGCAGCGGAACCGTAGGATCCTCCTACGAGCAGTACTTC.

The V call is TRBV6-1, the J call TRBJ2-7, with 10 bases identical to TRBD1. The germline V gene encodes CDR1 MNHNS and CDR2 SASEGT. The CDR3 covers 14 residues. The J segment lost 0 bases and the V segment lost 6 bases, leaving 2 bases of the junction unmatched. The CDR3, as DNA: TGTGCCAGCAGGACAGGGGGCATCTCCTACGAGCAGTACTTC. Protein sequence: CASRTGGISYEQYF.